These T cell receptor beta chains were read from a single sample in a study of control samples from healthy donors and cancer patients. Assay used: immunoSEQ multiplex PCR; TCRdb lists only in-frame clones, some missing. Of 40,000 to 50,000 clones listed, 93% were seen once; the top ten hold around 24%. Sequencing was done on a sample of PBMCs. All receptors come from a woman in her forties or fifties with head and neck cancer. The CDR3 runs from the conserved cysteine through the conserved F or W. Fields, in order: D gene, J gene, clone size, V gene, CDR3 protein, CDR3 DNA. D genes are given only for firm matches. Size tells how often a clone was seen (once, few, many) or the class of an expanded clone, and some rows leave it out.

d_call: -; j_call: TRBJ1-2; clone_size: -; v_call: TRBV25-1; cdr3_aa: CASSESAGDINYGYTF; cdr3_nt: TGTGCCAGCAGTGAATCGGCAGGGGATATTAACTATGGCTACACCTTC
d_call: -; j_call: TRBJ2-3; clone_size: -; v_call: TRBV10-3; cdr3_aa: CAISDGQGRVDTQYF; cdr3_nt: TGTGCCATCAGTGATGGGCAGGGGAGGGTAGATACGCAGTATTTT
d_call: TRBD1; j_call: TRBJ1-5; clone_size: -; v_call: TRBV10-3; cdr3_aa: CAIKGTGNQPQHF; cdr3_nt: TGTGCCATCAAAGGGACAGGGAATCAGCCCCAGCATTTT
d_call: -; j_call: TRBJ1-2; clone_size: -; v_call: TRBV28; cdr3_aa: CASSPRWTAGDGYTF; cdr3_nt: TGTGCCAGCAGTCCCCGGTGGACCGCCGGGGATGGCTACACCTTC
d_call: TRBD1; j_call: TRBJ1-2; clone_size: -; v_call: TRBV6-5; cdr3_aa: CASSNVGQGIGGYTF; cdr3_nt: TGTGCCAGCAGCAATGTGGGACAGGGGATAGGAGGCTACACCTTC
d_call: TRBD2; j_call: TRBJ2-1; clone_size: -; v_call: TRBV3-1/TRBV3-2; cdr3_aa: CASSHSSGLATMREQFF; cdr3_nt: TGTGCCAGCAGCCATAGCTCCGGACTAGCGACAATGAGGGAGCAGTTCTTC
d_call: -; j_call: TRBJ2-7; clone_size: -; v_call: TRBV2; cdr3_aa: CASSEQGNPYEQYF; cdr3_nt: TGTGCCAGCAGTGAACAGGGCAACCCCTACGAGCAGTACTTC
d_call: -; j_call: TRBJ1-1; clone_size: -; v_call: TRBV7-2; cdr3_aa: CASRLTGTVNTEAFF; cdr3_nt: TGTGCCAGCAGGCTTACCGGGACGGTGAACACTGAAGCTTTCTTT
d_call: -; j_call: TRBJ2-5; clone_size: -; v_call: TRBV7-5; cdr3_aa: CARSFRDSQETQYF; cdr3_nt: TGTGCCAGAAGCTTCCGGGACAGCCAAGAGACCCAGTACTTC
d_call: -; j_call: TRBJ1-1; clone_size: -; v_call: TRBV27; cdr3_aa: CASSLIGGMNTEAFF; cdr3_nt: TGTGCCAGCAGTTTAATAGGGGGGATGAACACTGAAGCTTTCTTT
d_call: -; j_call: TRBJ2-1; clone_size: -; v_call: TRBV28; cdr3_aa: CASRKTESSYNEQFF; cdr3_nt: TGTGCCAGCAGAAAGACTGAAAGCTCCTACAATGAGCAGTTCTTC
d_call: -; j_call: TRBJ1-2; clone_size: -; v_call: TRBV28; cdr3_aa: CASTSGAREGYTF; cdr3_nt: TGTGCCAGCACCTCAGGTGCCAGAGAGGGCTACACCTTC
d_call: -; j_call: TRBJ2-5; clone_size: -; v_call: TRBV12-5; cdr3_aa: CASGAPSVETQYF; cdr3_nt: TGTGCTAGTGGTGCTCCTAGCGTGGAGACCCAGTACTTC
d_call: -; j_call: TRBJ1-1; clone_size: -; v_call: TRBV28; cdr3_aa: CASSFRGGTEAFF; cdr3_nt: TGTGCCAGCAGTTTTAGGGGAGGGACTGAAGCTTTCTTT
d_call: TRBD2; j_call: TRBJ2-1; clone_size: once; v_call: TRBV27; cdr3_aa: CASGGMKAGGLNEQFF; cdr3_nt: TGTGCCAGCGGAGGGATGAAGGCGGGAGGGCTGAATGAGCAGTTCTTC
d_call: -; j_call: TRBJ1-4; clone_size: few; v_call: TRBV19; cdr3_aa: CASSIAFSLDINEKLFF; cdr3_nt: TGTGCCAGTAGTATCGCCTTCAGTTTGGACATTAATGAAAAACTGTTTTTT
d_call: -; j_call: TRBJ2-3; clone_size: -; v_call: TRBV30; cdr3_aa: CAWIPEGPDTQYF; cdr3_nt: TGTGCCTGGATTCCGGAGGGCCCGGATACGCAGTATTTT
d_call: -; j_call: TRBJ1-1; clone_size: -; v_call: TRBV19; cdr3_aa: CASSIDGGADTEAFF; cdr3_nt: TGTGCCAGTAGTATAGATGGAGGGGCGGACACTGAAGCTTTCTTT
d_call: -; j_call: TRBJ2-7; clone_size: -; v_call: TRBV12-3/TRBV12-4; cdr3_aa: CASSPSEYNEQYF; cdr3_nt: TGTGCCAGCAGTCCGTCAGAATATAACGAGCAGTACTTC
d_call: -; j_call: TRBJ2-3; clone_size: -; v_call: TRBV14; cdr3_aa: CASSEDWRKNTDTQYF; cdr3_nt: TGTGCCAGCAGCGAGGACTGGAGAAAGAACACAGATACGCAGTATTTT
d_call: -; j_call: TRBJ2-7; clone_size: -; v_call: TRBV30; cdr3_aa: CASSLSYEQYF; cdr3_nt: TGTGCCTCGAGCTTATCCTACGAGCAGTACTTC
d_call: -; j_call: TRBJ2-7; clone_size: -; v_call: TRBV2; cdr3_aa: CASTVAPSYEQYF; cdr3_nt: TGTGCCAGCACAGTAGCACCCTCCTACGAGCAGTACTTC
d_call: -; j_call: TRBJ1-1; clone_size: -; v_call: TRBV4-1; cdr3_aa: CASSQDHRKDMNTEAFF; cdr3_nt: TGCGCCAGCAGCCAAGATCATAGGAAAGACATGAACACTGAAGCTTTCTTT
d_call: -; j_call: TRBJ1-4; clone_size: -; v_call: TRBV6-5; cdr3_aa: CASSYGGRKENEKLFF; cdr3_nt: TGTGCCAGCAGTTATGGGGGGCGGAAGGAAAATGAAAAACTGTTTTTT
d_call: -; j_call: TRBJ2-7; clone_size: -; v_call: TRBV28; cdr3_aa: CASSHQPGTFYEQYF; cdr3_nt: TGTGCCAGCAGCCATCAGCCCGGGACTTTTTACGAGCAGTACTTC
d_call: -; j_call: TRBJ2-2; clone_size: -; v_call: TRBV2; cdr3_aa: CASKMEEHSGELFF; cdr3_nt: TGTGCCAGCAAAATGGAAGAGCATAGCGGGGAGCTGTTTTTT
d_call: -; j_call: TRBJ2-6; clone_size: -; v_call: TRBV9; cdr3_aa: CASSVGGSGANVLTF; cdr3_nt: TGTGCCAGCAGCGTAGGGGGATCTGGGGCCAACGTCCTGACTTTC
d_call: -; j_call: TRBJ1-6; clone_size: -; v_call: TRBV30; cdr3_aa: CAWSAGESPLHF; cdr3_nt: TGTGCCTGGAGTGCGGGGGAATCACCCCTCCACTTT
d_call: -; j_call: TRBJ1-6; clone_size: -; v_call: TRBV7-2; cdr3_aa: CASSLKPVNNSPLHF; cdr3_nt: TGTGCCAGCAGCTTAAAGCCGGTTAATAATTCACCCCTCCACTTT
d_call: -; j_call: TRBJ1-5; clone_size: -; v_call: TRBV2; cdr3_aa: CASSEEQGQPQHF; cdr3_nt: TGTGCCAGCAGTGAGGAACAGGGTCAGCCCCAGCATTTT
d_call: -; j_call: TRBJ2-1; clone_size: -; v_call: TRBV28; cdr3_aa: CASSFQAGEQFF; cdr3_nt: TGTGCCAGCAGTTTCCAGGCCGGTGAGCAGTTCTTC
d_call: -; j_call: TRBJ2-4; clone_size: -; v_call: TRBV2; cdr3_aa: CASGTGVLLAKNIQYF; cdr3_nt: TGTGCCAGCGGGACGGGGGTCCTATTGGCCAAAAACATTCAGTACTTC
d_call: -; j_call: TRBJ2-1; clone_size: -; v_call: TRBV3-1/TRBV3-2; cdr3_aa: CASSQLPAAVPIDEQFF; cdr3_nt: TGTGCCAGCAGCCAACTTCCGGCGGCAGTCCCGATAGATGAGCAGTTCTTC
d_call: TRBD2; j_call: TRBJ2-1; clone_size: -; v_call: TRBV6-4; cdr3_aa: CASSESGGSYNEQFF; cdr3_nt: TGTGCCAGCAGTGAAAGCGGGGGGTCCTACAATGAGCAGTTCTTC
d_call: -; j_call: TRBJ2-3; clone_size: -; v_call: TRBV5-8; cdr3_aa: CASSLGRAIDTQYF; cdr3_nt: TGTGCCAGCAGCTTGGGCCGAGCCATTGATACGCAGTATTTT
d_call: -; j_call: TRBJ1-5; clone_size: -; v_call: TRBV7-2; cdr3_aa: CASSLDGNQPQHF; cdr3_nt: TGTGCCAGCAGCTTAGACGGCAATCAGCCCCAGCATTTT
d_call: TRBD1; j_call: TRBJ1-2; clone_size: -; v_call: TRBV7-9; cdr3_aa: CASSLLGQGIYGYTF; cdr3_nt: TGTGCCAGCAGCTTATTGGGACAGGGGATCTATGGCTACACCTTC
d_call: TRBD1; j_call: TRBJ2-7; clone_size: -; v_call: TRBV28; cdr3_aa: CASSLPLGTGVEQYF; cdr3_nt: TGTGCCAGCAGTCTCCCCCTGGGGACAGGGGTTGAGCAGTACTTC
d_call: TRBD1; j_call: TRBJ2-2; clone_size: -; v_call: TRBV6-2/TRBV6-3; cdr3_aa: CASSGQGNTGELFF; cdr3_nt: TGTGCCAGCAGTGGACAGGGGAACACCGGGGAGCTGTTTTTT
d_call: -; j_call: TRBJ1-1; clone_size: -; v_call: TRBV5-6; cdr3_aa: CASSFKHRDTEAFF; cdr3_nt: TGTGCCAGCAGCTTTAAACATCGGGACACTGAAGCTTTCTTT
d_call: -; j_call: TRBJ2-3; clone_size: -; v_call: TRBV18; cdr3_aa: CASSSTSTDTQYF; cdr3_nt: TGTGCCAGCTCATCCACTAGCACAGATACGCAGTATTTT
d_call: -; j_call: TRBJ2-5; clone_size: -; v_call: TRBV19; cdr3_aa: CASSILSEGGGETQYF; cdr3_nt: TGTGCCAGTAGTATCCTGTCCGAGGGAGGAGGAGAGACCCAGTACTTC
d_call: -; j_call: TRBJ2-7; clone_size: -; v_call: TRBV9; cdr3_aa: CASSPTLGGPPYEQYF; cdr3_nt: TGTGCCAGCAGCCCCACTTTGGGGGGCCCTCCCTACGAGCAGTACTTC
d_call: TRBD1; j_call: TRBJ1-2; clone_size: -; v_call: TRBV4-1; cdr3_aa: CASSHQNDRAFGGYTF; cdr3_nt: TGCGCCAGCAGCCACCAGAACGACAGGGCCTTTGGTGGCTACACCTTC
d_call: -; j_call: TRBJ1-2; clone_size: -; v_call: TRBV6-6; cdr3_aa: CASSYSGPSSGYTF; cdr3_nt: TGTGCCAGCAGTTACTCGGGTCCGTCGAGTGGCTACACCTTC
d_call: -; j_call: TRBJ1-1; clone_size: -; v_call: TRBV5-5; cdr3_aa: CASSSGRVNTEAFF; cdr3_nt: TGTGCCAGCAGCTCGGGACGGGTGAACACTGAAGCTTTCTTT
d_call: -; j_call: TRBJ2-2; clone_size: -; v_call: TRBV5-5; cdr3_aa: CASSLAPTGELFF; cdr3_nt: TGTGCCAGCAGCTTGGCACCAACCGGGGAGCTGTTTTTT
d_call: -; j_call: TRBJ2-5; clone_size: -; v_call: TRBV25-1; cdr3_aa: CASSELEGGQETQYF; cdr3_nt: TGTGCCAGCAGTGAATTAGAGGGGGGTCAAGAGACCCAGTACTTC
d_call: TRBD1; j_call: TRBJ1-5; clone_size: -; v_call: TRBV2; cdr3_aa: CASTPGQVRNQPQHF; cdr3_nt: TGTGCCAGCACCCCGGGACAGGTCCGCAATCAGCCCCAGCATTTT
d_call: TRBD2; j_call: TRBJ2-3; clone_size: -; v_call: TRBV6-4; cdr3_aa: CASSGTGGATDTQYF; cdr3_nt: TGTGCCAGCAGTGGGACCGGGGGGGCAACAGATACGCAGTATTTT